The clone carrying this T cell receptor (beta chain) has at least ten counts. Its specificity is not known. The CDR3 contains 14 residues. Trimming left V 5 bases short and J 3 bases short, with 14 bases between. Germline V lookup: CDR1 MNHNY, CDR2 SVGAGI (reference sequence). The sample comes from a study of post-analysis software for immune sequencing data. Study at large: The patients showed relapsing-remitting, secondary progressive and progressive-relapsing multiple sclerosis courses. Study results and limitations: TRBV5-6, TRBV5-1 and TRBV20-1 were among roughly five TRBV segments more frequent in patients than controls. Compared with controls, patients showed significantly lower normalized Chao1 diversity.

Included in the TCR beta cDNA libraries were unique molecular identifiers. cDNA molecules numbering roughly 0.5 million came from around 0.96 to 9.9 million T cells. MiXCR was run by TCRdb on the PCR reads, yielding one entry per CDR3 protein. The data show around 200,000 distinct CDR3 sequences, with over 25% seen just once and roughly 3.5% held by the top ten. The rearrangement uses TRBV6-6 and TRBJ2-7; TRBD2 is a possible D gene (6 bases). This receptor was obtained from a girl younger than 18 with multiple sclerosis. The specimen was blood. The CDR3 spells CASSRDLTIYEQYF. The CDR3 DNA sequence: TGTGCCAGCAGTAGGGACTTGACGATCTACGAGCAGTACTTC.